Listed here are 13 T cell receptor beta chains from one sample, sequenced in a study of blood T cell repertoires in COVID-19. Clones were read by immunoSEQ multiplex PCR, and TCRdb kept only the in-frame ones, dropping some. The sample has about 190,000 clones, about 88% seen once. Specimen: PBMCs or T cells enriched from blood (not recorded which). These receptors came from a woman aged 30 to 39 who had recovered from COVID-19.

This clone was seen only once. J is TRBJ1-1 and V is TRBV30; D is uncertain. V dropped 4 bases and J dropped 11 bases, with 11 bases sitting between them. Per germline, CDR1 GTSNPN and CDR2 SVGIG (reference sequence). This CDR3 has 10 amino acids. For the CDR3, the DNA is TGTGCCTGGAATTCACCGCAGGCTTTCTTT. It yields the protein CAWNSPQAFF.

This clone has only one observation. The V gene is TRBV27, the J gene TRBJ2-7; TRBD2 agrees at 14 bases. Germline V gene lookup returns CDR1 MNHEY and CDR2 SMNVEV (reference sequence). The junction had 5 bases not matched to a gene; V was cut back by 11 bases and J by 2 bases. The CDR3 consists of 14 residues. CDR3 loop: CAVSGLAGAYEQYF. For the CDR3, the DNA is TGTGCCGTATCGGGACTAGCGGGAGCCTACGAGCAGTACTTC.

The V gene is TRBV28, the J gene TRBJ2-7; 11 bases are shared with TRBD1. Germline-derived CDR1 and CDR2 are MDHEN and SYDVKM. Unmatched junction bases numbered 2, after V lost 2 bases and J lost 2 bases. The CDR3 sequence is 15 residues long. The CDR3 DNA sequence: TGTGCCAGCAGTTTAATGGACAGGGGGCCCTACGAGCAGTACTTC. Translating it yields CASSLMDRGPYEQYF.

In DNA, the CDR3 is TGTGCCAGCAGCCTAGACCTAAGCACAGATACGCAGTATTTT. Residues: CASSLDLSTDTQYF. This chain links TRBV7-9 with TRBJ2-3; D is unresolved. The CDR3 runs 14 residues. Trimming left V 5 bases short and J 0 bases short, with 9 bases between. Per the germline V gene, CDR1 is SEHNR and CDR2 is FQNEAQ (reference sequence).

The chain links TRBV29-1 to TRBJ2-1; tentatively, D is TRBD2 (7 bases). The V gene lost 0 bases and the J gene lost 7 bases, with 16 bases spanning the gap. The CDR3 extends over 15 amino acids. The V gene's germline CDR1 is SQVTM and CDR2 ANQGSEA. The CDR3 loop reads CSVEDEGGAWNEQFF. DNA of the CDR3: TGCAGCGTTGAAGACGAAGGGGGGGCCTGGAATGAGCAGTTCTTC.

This clone was counted once. This chain connects TRBV7-9 to TRBJ2-3; possible D gene TRBD2, 7 bases. The germline V gene encodes CDR1 SEHNR and CDR2 FQNEAQ (reference sequence). The CDR3 loop spans 16 amino acids. V lost 0 bases and J lost 1, with 11 bases in between. CDR3 in amino acids: CASSLARGGRTDTQYF. The CDR3 DNA sequence: TGTGCCAGCAGCTTAGCTCGCGGGGGCCGCACAGATACGCAGTATTTT.

Here the CDR3 DNA reads TGTGCCAGCAGTGAGGGGGACTTAACGGGTCAGCCCCAGCATTTT. It specifies CASSEGDLTGQPQHF. The J gene is TRBJ1-5, the V gene TRBV2; weak D call: TRBD1 (5 bases). The V end lost 3 bases, the J end lost 6 bases, and 15 bases lay between the germline ends. CDR1 SNHLY and CDR2 FYNNEI come from the germline V gene. This CDR3 comprises 15 residues.

The rearrangement links TRBV5-1 to TRBJ1-1; the D is unclear. Germline-derived CDR1 and CDR2 are SGHRS and YFSETQ. This CDR3 is built from 15 residues. V was shortened by 6 bases and J by 5 bases, with 20 bases between the two germline ends. CDR3 nucleotides: TGCGCCAGCACACTTACTACTAAAAGTGGGACTGAAGCTTTCTTT. This codes for CASTLTTKSGTEAFF.

The chain employs TRBV7-9 and TRBJ1-2; tentative D call: TRBD1 (6 bases). The ends were cut back, 2 bases at V and 4 bases at J, with 20 bases in the middle. This CDR3 comprises 17 residues. Germline CDR1 and CDR2: SEHNR and FQNEAQ (reference sequence). The CDR3 here is CASSLSRTAGGSYGYTF. CDR3 bases: TGTGCCAGCAGCTTATCGCGGACAGCCGGTGGTTCCTATGGCTACACCTTC. Full variable domain (missing parts from reference TRBV7-9 and TRBJ1-2): DTGVSQNPRHKITKRGQNVTFRCDPISEHNRLYWYRQTLGQGPEFLTYFQNEAQLEKSRLLSDRFSAERPKGSFSTLEIQRTEQGDSAMYLCASSLSRTAGGSYGYTFGSGTRLTVV.

This clone was detected ten times or more. The V gene is TRBV2, the J gene TRBJ1-2; 9 nucleotides align to TRBD1. V dropped 7 bases and J dropped 4; count of bases not matched to a gene: 13. The germline gives CDR1 SNHLY, CDR2 FYNNEI. The CDR3 has 16 amino acids. CDR3 DNA: TGTGCCAGCACCGCCCGGACAGGGGTGGGTAGCTATGGCTACACCTTC. Protein product: CASTARTGVGSYGYTF.

V and J are TRBV4-1 and TRBJ2-2; 8 bases line up with TRBD2. Looked up from germline, CDR1 is MGHRA and CDR2 is YSYEKL. CDR3 length: 16 residues. The J segment lost 4 bases and the V segment lost 1 base, leaving 5 bases of the junction unmatched. The DNA of the CDR3 is TGCGCCAGCAGCCAAGTGCGAGCGGGAGCCACCGGGGAGCTGTTTTTT. The encoded protein is CASSQVRAGATGELFF.

The CDR3 nucleotides are TGCGCCAGCAGCGGTACAGGGGGCGCTTTCGCTGAAGCTTTCTTT. This encodes CASSGTGGAFAEAFF. This rearrangement joins TRBV5-1 to TRBJ1-1, with 9 bases that match TRBD1. CDR3 length: 15 amino acids. Trimming removed 4 bases from V and 6 bases from J; junction bases left unmatched: 10. Germline CDR1 and CDR2: SGHRS and YFSETQ.

This chain uses TRBV18 with TRBJ2-1; the match to TRBD1 covers 9 bases. Germline lookup yields CDR1 KGHSH and CDR2 LQKENI. There are 17 residues in the CDR3. Trimming took 2 bases from V and 3 from J; bases not matched to a gene: 8. CDR3 in DNA: TGTGCCAGCTCACCAAAGGGGGGGACAGGGTTCTACAATGAGCAGTTCTTC. Protein: CASSPKGGTGFYNEQFF.